Below are 16 T cell receptor beta chains sequenced from a single sample in a study of CD8 T cells in ankylosing spondylitis. Whole-study findings and limits: Ankylosing spondylitis blood appeared to be characterized by a TCR beta motif of roughly eight highly homologous variants.

Their recognized antigens are unknown. MiXCR, run by TCRdb on the 5' RACE reads, gives a single entry per CDR3 protein. The sample contains over 600,000 distinct CDR3 sequences, around 20% of which appear only once. Sequenced input: blood, either unsorted or a sorted T cell fraction (not recorded which). The receptors stem from a male donor with ankylosing spondylitis.

In its sample, this clonotype was seen many times. V gene TRBV10-3 combines with J gene TRBJ1-5; no definite D call. This CDR3 contains 14 residues. The V gene's germline CDR1 is ENHRY and CDR2 SYGVKD. The V end was cut by 1 base, the J end by 5 bases, with 9 bases between. CDR3 sequence: CAISEYPGYQPQHF. CDR3 bases: TGTGCCATCAGTGAGTACCCGGGTTATCAGCCCCAGCATTTT.

This clonotype was seen a few times. The chain combines TRBV20-1 with TRBJ1-4; TRBD1 agrees at 10 bases. This CDR3 contains 16 residues. Germline lookup yields CDR1 DFQATT and CDR2 SNEGSKA (reference sequence). Trimming removed 6 bases from V and 3 bases from J; junction bases left unmatched: 10. CDR3 residues: CSAAGTGVSSNEKLFF. As DNA, the CDR3 is TGCAGTGCCGCCGGGACAGGGGTTTCATCTAATGAAAAACTGTTTTTT.

With regard to this clonotype: One end of the junction is discordant with germline, which a read error may explain. This sequence joins TRBV27 and TRBJ1-2; possibly TRBD1 for D (6 bases). Germline CDR1 reads MNHEY; CDR2 reads SMNVEV (reference sequence). CDR3 length: 15 amino acids. The CDR3 sequence: CDSSIRGDIKRGYTF. CDR3 DNA sequence: TGTGACAGCTCAATTAGGGGGGACATCAAAAGAGGCTACACCTTC.

This chain joins TRBV7-9 and TRBJ2-7; 7 positions agree with TRBD1. The germline gives CDR1 SEHNR, CDR2 FQNEAQ (reference sequence). Trimming took 2 bases from V and 3 from J; bases not matched to a gene: 4. The CDR3 contains 14 residues. CDR3 residues: CASSLPGQFYEQYF. The CDR3, as DNA: TGTGCCAGCAGCTTACCGGGACAGTTCTACGAGCAGTACTTC.

This clonotype showed up just a few times. The chain combines TRBV6-2 or TRBV6-3 with TRBJ1-1; D is unresolved. Trimming removed 0 bases at V and 5 bases at J, with 7 bases between. CDR3 size: 13 residues. In germline, CDR1 is MNHEY, CDR2 SVGEGT. CDR3 sequence: CASSYSRTTEAFF. The CDR3 DNA sequence: TGTGCCAGCAGTTACTCGAGGACGACTGAAGCTTTCTTT.

This clonotype was recorded a few times. The chain recombines TRBV7-8 with TRBJ2-2; possible D gene TRBD2, 5 bases. V dropped 4 bases and J dropped 7 bases, with 22 bases sitting between them. Per germline, CDR1 SGHVS and CDR2 FQNEAQ. The CDR3 length is 17 residues. The CDR3 sequence: CASSSGVASPTGGELFF. Written as DNA, the CDR3 is TGTGCCAGCAGCTCCGGGGTGGCCAGCCCGACGGGCGGGGAGCTGTTTTTT.

V and J are TRBV4-1 and TRBJ2-3; D uncertain. Deletions cut 1 base from V and 0 bases from J, with 8 bases between. In germline, CDR1 is MGHRA, CDR2 YSYEKL. The CDR3 is 15 amino acids. The CDR3 coding sequence is TGCGCCAGCAGCCAAGCCAGATCTAGCACAGATACGCAGTATTTT. Its translation: CASSQARSSTDTQYF.

This clonotype was seen a few times. This rearrangement joins TRBV12-3 or TRBV12-4 to TRBJ2-7; TRBD2 matches 13 bases. This CDR3 contains 13 residues. With V trimmed by 8 bases and J by 4 bases, 2 bases remained unmatched. The CDR3 sequence is CASRTSGGYEQYF. The CDR3 bases are TGTGCCAGCCGGACTAGCGGGGGATACGAGCAGTACTTC.

In its sample, this clonotype was seen a few times. The chain uses TRBV28 and TRBJ2-7, with D possibly TRBD1 on 5 matching bases. Germline assignment: CDR1 MDHEN and CDR2 SYDVKM. The V and J ends lost 3 bases and 7 bases respectively, with 19 bases between them. The CDR3 is 15 residues long. CDR3: CASSFRDRPTGEQYF. CDR3 in DNA: TGTGCCAGCAGTTTCAGGGATCGGCCTACGGGTGAGCAGTACTTC.

The J gene is TRBJ2-5, the V gene TRBV5-1, with a possible D match to TRBD1 (5 bases). Germline assignment: CDR1 SGHRS and CDR2 YFSETQ. The CDR3 contains 14 residues. With 2 bases removed from V and 5 bases from J, the gap between germline ends came to 13 bases. The CDR3 loop is CASSLRQGQETQYF. CDR3 nucleotide sequence: TGCGCCAGCAGCTTACGGCAGGGTCAGGAGACCCAGTACTTC.

The table lists this clonotype with a few counts. V usage is TRBV9 and J usage is TRBJ2-3; the match to TRBD2 covers 10 bases. CDR3 size: 15 residues. Per germline, CDR1 SGDLS and CDR2 YYNGEE. V trimming: 3 bases; J trimming: 6 bases; junction bases outside the gene matches: 7. For the CDR3, the DNA is TGTGCCAGCAGCGGGGTAGCGGGAGGTCGGGATACGCAGTATTTT. Translating it yields CASSGVAGGRDTQYF. The entire variable domain, with the rest obtained from reference TRBV9 and TRBJ2-3, is as follows: DSGVTQTPKHLITATGQRVTLRCSPRSGDLSVYWYQQSLDQGLQFLIQYYNGEERAKGNILERFSAQQFPDLHSELNLSSLELGDSALYFCASSGVAGGRDTQYFGPGTRLTVL.

This chain uses TRBV11-2 with TRBJ2-1; D is possibly TRBD2 (7 bases). This CDR3 is built from 14 residues. CDR1 is SGHAT and CDR2 is FQNNGV in the germline V gene. V dropped 5 bases and J dropped 9 bases, with 17 bases sitting between them. The CDR3 nucleotides read TGTGCCAGCAGCCTAGTTAGGGGGGGGGCTGAGCAGTTCTTC. Residues: CASSLVRGGAEQFF.

This clonotype is a singleton in its sample. The J gene is TRBJ2-3, the V gene TRBV6-1, with D tentatively TRBD1 or TRBD2 (6 bases each). The CDR3 contains 18 residues. Looked up from germline, CDR1 is MNHNS and CDR2 is SASEGT. V was clipped by 3 bases and J by 6 bases, with 25 bases between them. The CDR3 is CASSDLQDRGGGRDTQYF. As DNA, the CDR3 is TGTGCCAGCAGTGACCTCCAGGACCGGGGTGGGGGGCGTGATACGCAGTATTTT.

The chain joins TRBV9 to TRBJ2-7, with TRBD1 identical over 7 bases. V lost 0 bases and J lost 1; bases outside the gene matches: 10. The CDR3 has 17 amino acids. Per germline, CDR1 SGDLS and CDR2 YYNGEE. This CDR3 is CASSVGLRGTASYEQYF. CDR3 in DNA: TGTGCCAGCAGCGTAGGTTTGAGGGGGACAGCTTCCTACGAGCAGTACTTC.

This clonotype was seen repeatedly, ten times or more. The chain recombines TRBV20-1 with TRBJ2-1; 8 bases line up with TRBD2. Germline CDR1 is DFQATT and CDR2 is SNEGSKA (reference sequence). V trimming: 5 bases; J trimming: 2 bases; junction bases outside the gene matches: 8. The CDR3 covers 15 residues. The CDR3 loop is CSAQYSGTPYNEQFF. The DNA for the CDR3 is TGCAGTGCTCAATATAGCGGGACTCCCTACAATGAGCAGTTCTTC.

This clonotype was seen a few times. This chain connects TRBV20-1 to TRBJ2-6; D not resolved. V was clipped by 2 bases and J by 2 bases, with 7 bases between them. Looked up from germline, CDR1 is DFQATT and CDR2 is SNEGSKA (reference sequence). The CDR3 contains 14 residues. For the CDR3, the DNA is TGCAGTGCTAGAAATGTCGCTGGGGCCAACGTCCTGACTTTC. This gives the protein CSARNVAGANVLTF.